These 28 T cell receptor beta chains came from one sample sequenced in a study of a mutant IDH1 vaccine in newly diagnosed glioma. Sequencing was performed with immunoSEQ multiplex PCR; in TCRdb, only in-frame clones are kept and a portion is missing. Of about 96,000 clones listed, around 80% are singletons. Documented time point: baseline, week 1 (first vaccination visit). Treatment of the sample: pre-vaccination baseline after standard-of-care therapy. The material sequenced was PBMCs, taken from a glioma patient treated with radiotherapy, temozolomide or both. The source is a middle-aged man with glioma.

The CDR3 protein is CASSFWQKNEKLFF. CDR3 sequence (DNA): TGTGCCAGCAGCTTTTGGCAGAAGAATGAAAAACTGTTTTTT. J is TRBJ1-4 and V is TRBV5-5; D is unresolved. The germline V and J ends were trimmed by 2 bases and 5 bases, with 10 bases remaining between them. Looked up from germline, CDR1 is SGHKS and CDR2 is YYEKEE (reference sequence). This CDR3 has 14 amino acids.

The V call is TRBV5-4, the J call TRBJ2-2; D remains unclear. The ends were cut back, 1 base at V and 3 bases at J, with 10 bases in the middle. The V gene's germline CDR1 is SGHNT and CDR2 YYREEE (reference sequence). The CDR3 runs 15 residues. The CDR3 is CASSLSGIDTGELFF. CDR3 nucleotide sequence: TGTGCCAGCAGCTTGAGTGGGATTGACACCGGGGAGCTGTTTTTT.

This clone was found a few times. The chain uses TRBV9 and TRBJ2-2; 9 nucleotides line up with TRBD1. Germline lookup yields CDR1 SGDLS and CDR2 YYNGEE. There are 17 residues in the CDR3. V shed 0 bases and J 4 bases; nucleotides not matched to a gene: 7. CDR3 DNA sequence: TGTGCCAGCAGCGTAGGTTCACAGGGGGCTTCCACCGGGGAGCTGTTTTTT. Translation: CASSVGSQGASTGELFF.

This clone was recorded only once. The chain couples TRBV19 to TRBJ2-2; D is undetermined. Germline-derived CDR1 and CDR2 are LNHDA and SQIVND (reference sequence). V was cut by 8 bases and J by 0 bases, with 13 bases left in between. The CDR3 totals 15 residues. Written as DNA, the CDR3 is TGTGCCAGTTTAGACCTTCCGGCGAACACCGGGGAGCTGTTTTTT. This sequence encodes CASLDLPANTGELFF. Full variable domain (remainder filled in from reference TRBV19 and TRBJ2-2): DGGITQSPKYLFRKEGQNVTLSCEQNLNHDAMYWYRQDPGQGLRLIYYSQIVNDFQKGDIAEGYSVSREKKESFPLTVTSAQKNPTAFYLCASLDLPANTGELFFGEGSRLTVL.

The V gene is TRBV30, the J gene TRBJ2-7; 9 bases fit TRBD1. CDR3 length equals 15 residues. The J segment lost 6 bases and the V segment lost 0 bases, leaving 9 bases of the junction unmatched. Germline-derived CDR1 and CDR2 are GTSNPN and SVGIG (reference sequence). CDR3 nucleotides: TGTGCCTGGAGTGTGAGGGACAGGGTGTCATCCGAGCAGTACTTC. Translated, it gives CAWSVRDRVSSEQYF.

This chain uses TRBV6-1 with TRBJ2-1; either TRBD1 or TRBD2 may fit D (5 bases each). Germline V CDR1 and CDR2: MNHNS, SASEGT. The CDR3 sequence is 14 residues long. The germline V and J ends were trimmed by 2 bases and 5 bases, with 10 bases remaining between them. CDR3 bases: TGTGCCAGCAGTGAAATAGGGGAGAACAATGAGCAGTTCTTC. This codes for CASSEIGENNEQFF.

The table lists this clone with a count of one. This sequence joins TRBV13 and TRBJ2-5; D ambiguous. CDR1 is PRHDT and CDR2 is FYEKMQ in the germline V gene (reference sequence). V was pared by 5 bases and J by 1 base, with 11 bases between. This CDR3 has 14 residues. CDR3 region: CASSPTGLQETQYF. As DNA, the CDR3 is TGTGCCAGCAGCCCGACGGGTCTCCAAGAGACCCAGTACTTC.

The rearrangement joins TRBV6-5 to TRBJ2-5; D unresolved. The CDR3 is 15 amino acids. Germline loops: CDR1 MNHEY, CDR2 SVGAGI. Trimming cost V 7 bases and J 2 bases, with 17 bases left between them. The CDR3 protein is CASTRRSLFQETQYF. The CDR3 region has the DNA TGTGCCAGCACCCGGAGAAGCCTCTTTCAAGAGACCCAGTACTTC.

The chain couples TRBV5-5 to TRBJ2-3; D is perhaps TRBD1 (6 bases). This CDR3 region has 15 residues. The germline CDR1 and CDR2 sequences are SGHKS and YYEKEE (reference sequence). V was pared by 4 bases and J by 3 bases, with 15 bases between. CDR3 amino acids: CASSLQRTETDTQYF. For the CDR3, the DNA is TGTGCCAGCAGCCTACAACGGACAGAAACAGATACGCAGTATTTT.

The rearrangement joins TRBV5-1 to TRBJ1-1; D gene unclear. The CDR3 runs 15 residues. Germline V gene sequence: CDR1 SGHRS, CDR2 YFSETQ. With 2 bases removed from V and 5 bases from J, the gap between germline ends came to 16 bases. CDR3 in amino acids: CASSFNTGSGTEAFF. CDR3 nucleotides: TGCGCCAGCAGCTTCAACACCGGGAGTGGGACTGAAGCTTTCTTT.

The chain combines TRBV4-2 with TRBJ2-7; tentative D call: TRBD2 (6 bases). The CDR3 is 14 residues long. Germline CDR1 is LGHNA and CDR2 is YNFKEQ. V lost 4 bases and J lost 4, with 14 bases in between. CDR3 bases: TGTGCCAGCAGCCCTCTCGGGAGTCGGTACGAGCAGTACTTC. Its protein is CASSPLGSRYEQYF.

This chain links TRBV5-1 with TRBJ2-2; 10 bases align to TRBD2. J lost 5 bases, V lost 2 bases, and 3 bases had no gene match. From germline, CDR1 is SGHRS and CDR2 YFSETQ. CDR3 size: 15 residues. DNA for the CDR3: TGCGCCAGCAGCTTCGTTAGCGGGGGGACCGGGGAGCTGTTTTTT. This codes for CASSFVSGGTGELFF.

V gene TRBV7-3 combines with J gene TRBJ2-2; maybe TRBD1 (5 bases). V lost 6 bases, J lost 3 bases, and 20 bases lay in between. Germline assignment: CDR1 SGHTA and CDR2 FQGTGA. The CDR3 is 17 residues long. CDR3 protein: CASSKKGAGPHTGELFF. The CDR3 DNA is TGTGCCAGCAGTAAAAAGGGTGCAGGGCCCCACACCGGGGAGCTGTTTTTT.

V is TRBV9 and J is TRBJ1-1, with D unclear. CDR1 is SGDLS and CDR2 is YYNGEE in the germline V gene. V shed 4 bases and J shed 1 base, with 11 bases lying between them. This CDR3 comprises 14 residues. DNA for the CDR3: TGTGCCAGCAGCCCCGGTGCGGGGAACACTGAAGCTTTCTTT. It encodes CASSPGAGNTEAFF.

The table lists this clone with a few counts. The V call is TRBV5-6, the J call TRBJ1-1; perhaps TRBD1 as D (5 bases). The CDR3 length is 14 residues. Trimming took 4 bases from V and 5 from J, leaving 15 bases between them. Germline loops: CDR1 SGHDT, CDR2 YYEEEE. The CDR3 bases are TGTGCCAGCAGCGGGAAGGGGAGAGGGACTGAAGCTTTCTTT. Its translation is CASSGKGRGTEAFF.

This clone was observed a few times. The CDR3 reads CASSFGDRLGSTF. CDR3 DNA sequence: TGTGCCAGCAGTTTTGGGGACAGGCTGGGAAGCACCTTC. V usage is TRBV28 and J usage is TRBJ1-2; 8 bases are shared with TRBD1. CDR3 size: 13 residues. Trimming at V came to 3 bases and at J to 13 bases, leaving 10 bases not matched to a gene. Germline CDR1 MDHEN, CDR2 SYDVKM.

The V call is TRBV5-1, the J call TRBJ2-4; D is unclear. V was cut by 5 bases and J by 9 bases, with 9 bases left in between. The CDR3 sequence is 11 residues long. CDR1 is SGHRS and CDR2 is YFSETQ in the germline V gene. The CDR3 reads CASRSLGIQYF. Here the CDR3 DNA reads TGCGCCAGCAGATCTTTAGGCATTCAGTACTTC.

The chain carries TRBV28 and TRBJ1-2, with unresolved D. The CDR3 covers 13 residues. The germline V gene has CDR1 MDHEN and CDR2 SYDVKM. Trimming cost V 7 bases and J 8 bases, with 17 bases left between them. The CDR3 coding sequence is TGTGCCAGCACCCTCCCCCCGGTGGGAGGCTACACCTTC. Its translation is CASTLPPVGGYTF.

The rearrangement uses TRBV5-4 and TRBJ2-7; no reliable D call. The CDR3 runs to 14 residues. Trimming took off 0 bases at V and 7 bases at J, with 14 bases between the two ends. Germline V gives CDR1 SGHNT, CDR2 YYREEE (reference sequence). The DNA of the CDR3 is TGTGCCAGCAGCTTGGGGCAGGTACCGCGGGAGCAGTACTTC. Encoded protein: CASSLGQVPREQYF.

This clone was seen a single time. J is TRBJ2-3 and V is TRBV11-3; a weak D match, TRBD2 (6 bases). The CDR3 is 14 amino acids. Germline V gene data show CDR1 as SGHNT and CDR2 as YENEEA. Trimming removed 3 bases from V and 4 bases from J, with 11 bases in between. CDR3 in amino acids: CASSFASDADTQYF. DNA for the CDR3: TGTGCCAGCAGCTTTGCTAGCGATGCAGATACGCAGTATTTT.

The rearrangement links TRBV27 to TRBJ2-3, with D hard to call. The V end lost 10 bases, the J end lost 5 bases, and 13 bases lay between the germline ends. Germline V lookup: CDR1 MNHEY, CDR2 SMNVEV (reference sequence). The CDR3 length is 12 residues. The CDR3 protein is CATKQRRDTQYF. Here the CDR3 DNA reads TGTGCCACCAAGCAAAGGAGAGATACGCAGTATTTT.

Here the CDR3 DNA reads TGCACCAGCACCGACGGCAATCAGCCCCAGCATTTT. Translation: CTSTDGNQPQHF. The rearrangement links TRBV1 to TRBJ1-5. TRBV1 constitutes a pseudogene. The CDR3 is made up of 12 amino acids.

The gene calls are TRBV7-6 and TRBJ1-6; D is ambiguous. The V and J ends lost 5 bases and 4 bases respectively, with 9 bases between them. CDR1 and CDR2 (germline): SGHVS, FNYEAQ. This CDR3 spans 14 amino acids. The CDR3 DNA follows: TGTGCCAGCAGCCTGACCCGTTATAATTCACCCCTCCACTTT. It translates to CASSLTRYNSPLHF.

The chain has TRBV4-2 and TRBJ2-1; TRBD2 matches 7 bases. The CDR3 is made up of 19 amino acids. V was clipped by 0 bases and J by 7 bases; unmatched bases: 18. The germline gives CDR1 LGHNA, CDR2 YNFKEQ. The CDR3 reads CASSQDVLAARPGVNEQFF. For the CDR3, the DNA is TGTGCCAGCAGCCAAGATGTTCTAGCGGCTCGCCCGGGGGTAAATGAGCAGTTCTTC.

The V call is TRBV7-9, the J call TRBJ1-2; 8 bases line up with TRBD1. V gave up 4 bases and J gave up 5 bases; unmatched junction bases: 6. Germline assignment: CDR1 SEHNR and CDR2 FQNEAQ (reference sequence). This CDR3 is 14 amino acids long. This CDR3 is CASSSIDRGYGYTF. In DNA form, the CDR3 reads TGTGCCAGCAGCTCGATCGACAGGGGATATGGCTACACCTTC.

This chain joins TRBV4-2 and TRBJ2-2, with 8 bases lining up with TRBD1. V trimming: 3 bases; J trimming: 0 bases; junction bases outside the gene matches: 18. CDR3 length equals 21 residues. CDR1 LGHNA and CDR2 YNFKEQ come from the germline V gene. The CDR3 protein is CASSHLRGAGGRDANTGELFF. The CDR3 region has the DNA TGTGCCAGCAGCCATCTAAGGGGGGCAGGGGGCCGAGACGCGAACACCGGGGAGCTGTTTTTT.

As regards this clone: An end of the junction does not agree with germline; a read error may underlie this. The rearrangement links TRBV7-2 to TRBJ1-3, with D possibly matching TRBD1 (6 bases). Germline V CDR1 and CDR2: SGHTA, FQGNSA. The CDR3 sequence is 16 residues long. CDR3 sequence reads: CASSPGWRGRGNTIYF. Written as DNA, the CDR3 is TGCGCCAGCAGCCCCGGGTGGAGGGGGAGAGGAAACACCATATATTTT.

This clone was seen once. V and J are TRBV5-6 and TRBJ1-5; 7 nucleotides match TRBD1. V shed 1 base and J 7 bases; nucleotides not matched to a gene: 11. From germline, CDR1 is SGHDT and CDR2 YYEEEE. CDR3 length equals 16 residues. The CDR3 nucleotides are TGTGCCAGCAGCTTGAGTGGTCAGGGGGTCTTCCAGCCCCAGCATTTT. It specifies CASSLSGQGVFQPQHF.